This T cell receptor (beta chain) was documented in a study of CD4 T cells in relation to SARS-CoV-2 and coronaviruses. The unexposed donors gave CD4+ T cells in about 2011-2018, prior to COVID-19. Cryopreserved PBMCs were CD4-enriched, then split into naive and memory cells. In regard to this clone: What it binds is not known. Other DNA variants within this sample encode the same CDR3.

Here immunoSEQ multiplex PCR was the method, and the copy in TCRdb shows in-frame clones only, minus some. The sample has some 70,000 clones; over 85% are singletons. Study-wide results and limits: SARS-CoV-2-driven expansion was significantly weaker in crossreactive than monoreactive clones. The assay detects memory recall responses, not culture-primed primary responses.

This CDR3 is built from 13 residues. Germline V gene lookup returns CDR1 GTSNPN and CDR2 SVGIG (reference sequence). Trimming stripped 2 bases from V and 0 bases from J, with 8 bases between. The chain recombines TRBV30 with TRBJ2-7; D is unresolved. Sequenced material: naive CD4+ T cells from PBMCs. Subset defined: naive CD4+ T cells isolated by negative enrichment. The receptor's source is a human donor in good health. CDR3 DNA: TGTGCCTGGAGTCGAGACGGCTCCTACGAGCAGTACTTC. Translating gives CAWSRDGSYEQYF.